Following are 17 T cell receptor beta chains from one sample sequenced in a study of blood T cell repertoires in COVID-19 (dated by TCRdb to about 2020). Receptor amplification or capture employed the immunoSEQ multiplex PCR assay. In its TCRdb copy, this immuneACCESS table keeps in-frame sequences only and misses some clones. Where compared with another copy, unresolved V genes explain less than half of these, and the others have no known cause. This sample lists roughly 170,000 clones; 79% were detected once. Roughly 8% of the sample is held by the ten biggest clonotypes. The sequenced material came from peripheral blood. The receptor source for this set is a woman aged 60-75 years with COVID-19, enrolled during active disease.

This chain joins TRBV7-3 and TRBJ2-3; 11 bases align to TRBD2. The CDR3 length is 16 residues. Germline V gene lookup returns CDR1 SGHTA and CDR2 FQGTGA. V lost 2 bases to trimming and J lost 6 bases; unmatched junction nucleotides: 7. CDR3 sequence: CASSLGISGRADTQYF. The CDR3 region has the DNA TGTGCCAGCAGCTTAGGAATTAGCGGGAGGGCGGATACGCAGTATTTT.

This sequence joins TRBV3-1 (or the pseudogene TRBV3-2) and TRBJ2-7; TRBD2 aligns across 11 bases. Trimming at V came to 1 base and at J to 6 bases, leaving 2 bases not matched to a gene. Germline V gene data show CDR1 as LGHDT and CDR2 as YNNKEL (reference sequence). CDR3 length equals 14 residues. This chain's CDR3 is CASSQAGTSGEQYF. The CDR3 region has the DNA TGTGCCAGCAGCCAAGCCGGGACTAGCGGCGAGCAGTACTTC.

The rearrangement joins TRBV6-2 or TRBV6-3 to TRBJ1-1, with 7 bases lining up with TRBD1. Germline trimming cut 7 bases from V and 1 base from J; bases unmatched to any gene: 9. The CDR3 has 15 residues. Germline CDR1 is MNHEY and CDR2 is SVGEGT. The CDR3 reads CASTPLGQQNTEAFF. The CDR3 DNA follows: TGTGCCAGCACCCCCTTGGGACAGCAGAACACTGAAGCTTTCTTT.

This clone was recorded a few times. V is TRBV12-5 and J is TRBJ2-3; 8 positions match TRBD1. The CDR3 consists of 15 residues. The V segment lost 4 bases and the J segment 3 bases; nucleotides outside the gene matches: 6. The germline V gene encodes CDR1 LGHNT and CDR2 FRNRAP. The CDR3 DNA follows: TGTGCTAGTGGTTCATTCGGACAGGGAACAGATACGCAGTATTTT. It specifies CASGSFGQGTDTQYF.

The V call is TRBV29-1, the J call TRBJ2-1; 9 bases map to TRBD2. The CDR3 loop spans 14 amino acids. The V gene end was trimmed by 6 bases and the J gene end by 7 bases; junction bases not matched to a gene: 10. CDR1 is SQVTM and CDR2 is ANQGSEA in the germline V gene. The CDR3 region is CSVQTSGIRNEQFF. The CDR3 bases are TGCAGCGTCCAGACTAGCGGTATCCGGAATGAGCAGTTCTTC.

The chain uses TRBV11-3 and TRBJ2-7; D is perhaps TRBD2 (7 bases). Germline-derived CDR1 and CDR2 are SGHNT and YENEEA. Trimming removed 5 bases from V and 6 bases from J, with 20 bases in between. The CDR3 has 15 residues. Here the CDR3 reads CASSLGGVGGGEQYF. The CDR3 DNA reads as TGTGCCAGCAGCCTAGGGGGGGTCGGTGGCGGCGAGCAGTACTTC.

The V gene is TRBV7-2, the J gene TRBJ2-7, with 9 bases matching TRBD1. The J segment lost 7 bases and the V segment lost 1 base, leaving 11 bases of the junction unmatched. Looked up from germline, CDR1 is SGHTA and CDR2 is FQGNSA. The CDR3 runs 16 residues. The CDR3 loop reads CASSLGPSGTGWEQYF. The CDR3 nucleotides are TGTGCCAGCAGCTTAGGCCCGAGCGGGACAGGGTGGGAGCAGTACTTC. The whole variable domain, remainder taken from reference TRBV7-2 and TRBJ2-7, is GAGVSQSPSNKVTEKGKDVELRCDPISGHTALYWYRQSLGQGLEFLIYFQGNSAPDKSGLPSDRFSAERTGGSVSTLTIQRTQQEDSAVYLCASSLGPSGTGWEQYFGPGTRLTVT.

The V call is TRBV29-1, the J call TRBJ1-4; 8 bases match TRBD1. The junction had 4 bases not matched to a gene; V was cut back by 5 bases and J by 5 bases. This CDR3 comprises 13 residues. The germline CDR1 and CDR2 sequences are SQVTM and ANQGSEA. The CDR3 DNA is TGCAGCGTTAGTACAGGGGGGAATGAAAAACTGTTTTTT. Its protein product is CSVSTGGNEKLFF.

This chain uses TRBV7-3 with TRBJ2-2; D uncertain. V was shortened by 6 bases and J by 5 bases, with 13 bases between the two germline ends. CDR3 size: 14 residues. In germline, CDR1 is SGHTA, CDR2 FQGTGA. CDR3: CASSPNPTTGELFF. The CDR3 nucleotides read TGTGCCAGCAGTCCCAACCCAACAACCGGGGAGCTGTTTTTT.

The chain employs TRBV7-3 and TRBJ2-5, with TRBD1 as a possible D gene (5 bases). CDR1 is SGHTA and CDR2 is FQGTGA in the germline V gene. The CDR3 sequence is 13 residues long. V was pared by 5 bases and J by 2 bases, with 9 bases between. In DNA, the CDR3 is TGTGCCAGCAGCCAAGGGGTGCAAGAGACCCAGTACTTC. Residues: CASSQGVQETQYF.

This rearrangement joins TRBV5-5 to TRBJ2-7; possible D gene TRBD1, 5 bases. V lost 4 bases and J 3 bases, leaving 11 bases between the germline ends. Germline V gives CDR1 SGHKS, CDR2 YYEKEE (reference sequence). This CDR3 is 13 amino acids long. The CDR3 DNA sequence: TGTGCCAGCAGCCCGCAGGACATCTACGAGCAGTACTTC. Protein: CASSPQDIYEQYF.

V and J are TRBV3-1 (or the pseudogene TRBV3-2) and TRBJ1-1, with D possibly TRBD1 on 5 matching bases. The germline V gene encodes CDR1 LGHDT and CDR2 YNNKEL (reference sequence). Trimming left V 4 bases short and J 4 bases short, with 13 bases between. The CDR3 runs to 14 residues. The CDR3: CASSLQTVSTEAFF. DNA for the CDR3: TGTGCCAGCAGCCTTCAGACAGTGAGCACTGAAGCTTTCTTT.

CDR3 in amino acids: CASRTGAYNSPLHF. The CDR3 bases are TGTGCCAGTCGGACAGGGGCCTATAATTCACCCCTCCACTTT. The chain carries TRBV19 and TRBJ1-6; TRBD1 aligns across 9 bases. V shed 8 bases, J shed 2 bases, and the junction held 1 base outside the gene matches. CDR1 and CDR2 from the germline V gene are LNHDA and SQIVND (reference sequence). This CDR3 has 14 residues.

In this sample, this clone turned up a few times. The chain carries TRBV7-6 and TRBJ2-1, with D possibly matching TRBD2 (5 bases). The length of the CDR3 is 15 residues. CDR1 is SGHVS, CDR2 FNYEAQ, per germline. Deletions cut 2 bases from V and 7 bases from J, with 15 bases between. The CDR3 nucleotides are TGTGCCAGCAGCTTATACGAGGGAGTGGTAAATGAGCAGTTCTTC. This encodes CASSLYEGVVNEQFF.

Only one count was recorded for this clone. One end of the junction does not line up with germline, which may come from a read error. This sequence joins TRBV20-1 and TRBJ2-3; 9 positions agree with TRBD2. The CDR3 is 11 residues long. Looked up from germline, CDR1 is DFQATT and CDR2 is SNEGSKA (reference sequence). The CDR3 protein is CSAQRAGGPDF. In DNA, the CDR3 is TGCAGTGCCCAACGAGCGGGGGGCCCGGATTTT.

This clone was seen only once. The chain carries TRBV6-5 and TRBJ2-7, with 14 nucleotides matching TRBD2. J lost 3 bases, V lost 0 bases, and 1 base had no gene match. Germline V gene lookup returns CDR1 MNHEY and CDR2 SVGAGI. The CDR3 covers 16 residues. For the CDR3, the DNA is TGTGCCAGCAGTTACTCTGGGACTAGCGGGAGCTACGAGCAGTACTTC. Its protein product is CASSYSGTSGSYEQYF.

The chain combines TRBV5-4 with TRBJ2-3; tentative D call: TRBD2 (5 bases). Germline values: CDR1 SGHNT, CDR2 YYREEE (reference sequence). The CDR3 has 16 amino acids. Trimming shortened V by 0 bases and J by 4 bases, and 15 bases separated the two germline ends. The CDR3 is CASSLVVGVSADTQYF. CDR3 DNA sequence: TGTGCCAGCAGCTTGGTCGTCGGGGTGAGCGCAGATACGCAGTATTTT. The entire variable domain, with the rest obtained from reference TRBV5-4 and TRBJ2-3, is as follows: ETGVTQSPTHLIKTRGQQVTLRCSSQSGHNTVSWYQQALGQGPQFIFQYYREEENGRGNFPPRFSGLQFPNYSSELNVNALELDDSALYLCASSLVVGVSADTQYFGPGTRLTVL.